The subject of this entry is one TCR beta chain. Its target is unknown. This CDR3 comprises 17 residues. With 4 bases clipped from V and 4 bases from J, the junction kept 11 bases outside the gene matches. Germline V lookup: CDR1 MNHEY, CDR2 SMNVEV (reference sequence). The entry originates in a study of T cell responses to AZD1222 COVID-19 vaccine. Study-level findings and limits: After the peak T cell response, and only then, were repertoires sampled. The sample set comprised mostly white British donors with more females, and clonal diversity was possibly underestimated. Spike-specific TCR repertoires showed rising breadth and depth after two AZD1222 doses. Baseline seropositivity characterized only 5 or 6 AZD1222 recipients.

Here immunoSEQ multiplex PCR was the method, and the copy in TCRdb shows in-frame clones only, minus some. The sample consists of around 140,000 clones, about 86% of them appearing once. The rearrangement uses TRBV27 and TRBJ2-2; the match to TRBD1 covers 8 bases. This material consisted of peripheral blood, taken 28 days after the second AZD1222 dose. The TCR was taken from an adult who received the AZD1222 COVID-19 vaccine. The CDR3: CASSSNQGARGTGELFF. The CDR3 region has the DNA TGTGCCAGCAGTTCGAACCAGGGGGCTCGCGGCACCGGGGAGCTGTTTTTT.